This T cell receptor beta chain was profiled in a study of identical twins. Study-wide points: Cross-sectional statistics underpinned the conclusions; the same donors were not followed.

Germline V lookup: CDR1 SGHRS, CDR2 YFSETQ. This CDR3 contains 17 residues. Between the trimmed V and J ends, which lost 0 bases and 1 base, there was a span of 17 bases. Note on this clonotype: What it recognizes is unknown.

TCRdb analysed the 5' RACE reads with MiXCR anew, one entry per CDR3 protein. The data hold about 190,000 distinct CDR3 sequences, with more than 15% observed a single time. In addition, the sample was reused for a study of T cells expressing NK-cell markers. That study reports: Researchers got TCR beta repertoires out of sorted CD3+CD56+NKG2C+, CD3+CD56+NKG2C- and CD3+CD56-NKG2C+ T cells.

The sequencing sample was made of CD8+ T cells sorted from blood. The chain combines TRBV5-1 with TRBJ2-7, with D maybe TRBD1 (6 bases). The clonotype was recovered from a woman between 18 and 29 years old in good health. CDR3 bases: TGCGCCAGCAGCTTGGGGAAGCTGCAGGGGAGTTCCTACGAGCAGTACTTC. Translation: CASSLGKLQGSSYEQYF. Together with reference TRBV5-1 and TRBJ2-7, the CDR3 gives the full variable domain: KAGVTQTPRYLIKTRGQQVTLSCSPISGHRSVSWYQQTPGQGLQFLFEYFSETQRNKGNFPGRFSGRQFSNSRSEMNVSTLELGDSALYLCASSLGKLQGSSYEQYFGPGTRLTVT.